Listed below are T cell receptor beta chains from one sample, sequenced in a study of blood T cell repertoires in COVID-19. Sequencing used immunoSEQ multiplex PCR; TCRdb keeps in-frame clones, though not all of them. The sample lists approximately 210,000 clones; roughly 84% were seen once. Source material: peripheral blood. The receptors originated from a man aged 40-50 years with active or convalescent COVID-19. Each CDR3 is given with its conserved first and last residue. Each record gives: CDR3 length, clone size, D gene, J gene, V gene, CDR3 DNA, CDR3 protein. A D gene is named only where the DNA matches it firmly. A clone size is listed for some rows: how often the clone was seen (once, few, many), or a class if it is expanded.

len: 17; abundance: -; d_gene: TRBD1; j_gene: TRBJ1-2; v_gene: TRBV27; CDR3nt: TGTGCCAGCAGTCCCGGACAGGGAATCTCAACCTACTATGGCTACACCTTC; CDR3aa: CASSPGQGISTYYGYTF
len: 15; abundance: -; d_gene: TRBD1; j_gene: TRBJ2-1; v_gene: TRBV5-1; CDR3nt: TGCGCCAGCAGCTTCTCCAGGACAGGGGTAAATGAGCAGTTCTTC; CDR3aa: CASSFSRTGVNEQFF
len: 16; abundance: -; d_gene: -; j_gene: TRBJ2-7; v_gene: TRBV13; CDR3nt: TGTGCCAGCAGCTTAGACCGGGACTCCCGCTCCTACGAGCAGTACTTC; CDR3aa: CASSLDRDSRSYEQYF
len: 16; abundance: -; d_gene: -; j_gene: TRBJ2-4; v_gene: TRBV5-4; CDR3nt: TGTGCCAGCAGCTTGGTAGGGACACTAGCCAAAAACATTCAGTACTTC; CDR3aa: CASSLVGTLAKNIQYF
len: 13; abundance: -; d_gene: -; j_gene: TRBJ1-3; v_gene: TRBV28; CDR3nt: TGTGCCAGCAGTTCCTCGGCTGGAAACACCATATATTTT; CDR3aa: CASSSSAGNTIYF
len: 13; abundance: once; d_gene: TRBD1; j_gene: TRBJ2-7; v_gene: TRBV5-8; CDR3nt: TGTGCCAGCAGTTTACAGGGGGCCCACGAGCAGTACTTC; CDR3aa: CASSLQGAHEQYF
len: 15; abundance: -; d_gene: -; j_gene: TRBJ1-2; v_gene: TRBV5-4; CDR3nt: TGTGCCAGCAGCTTCCCTGACAGGCTAAACTATGGCTACACCTTC; CDR3aa: CASSFPDRLNYGYTF
len: 15; abundance: -; d_gene: TRBD1; j_gene: TRBJ1-2; v_gene: TRBV18; CDR3nt: TGTGCCAGCTCACCGGCCGGGACAGGGGCCTATGGCTACACCTTC; CDR3aa: CASSPAGTGAYGYTF
len: 13; abundance: once; d_gene: -; j_gene: TRBJ1-1; v_gene: TRBV27; CDR3nt: TGTGCCAGCAGTTTATCCTTCACAGCTGAAGCTTTCTTT; CDR3aa: CASSLSFTAEAFF
len: 17; abundance: -; d_gene: -; j_gene: TRBJ2-1; v_gene: TRBV7-9; CDR3nt: TGTGCCAGCAGCTTAGACCCCCGGGACAAGCCCTACAATGAGCAGTTCTTC; CDR3aa: CASSLDPRDKPYNEQFF
len: 16; abundance: -; d_gene: TRBD1; j_gene: TRBJ1-1; v_gene: TRBV27; CDR3nt: TGTGCCAGCAGTGACGGGACAGGGGGCATAGACACTGAAGCTTTCTTT; CDR3aa: CASSDGTGGIDTEAFF
len: 15; abundance: once; d_gene: TRBD1; j_gene: TRBJ1-2; v_gene: TRBV5-1; CDR3nt: TGCGCCAGCAGCTTACAGGGACAGGGCCAGGATGGCTACACCTTC; CDR3aa: CASSLQGQGQDGYTF
len: 15; abundance: -; d_gene: -; j_gene: TRBJ2-7; v_gene: TRBV4-1; CDR3nt: TGCGCCAGCAGCCAAACGGAGTTACCCTCCTACGAGCAGTACTTC; CDR3aa: CASSQTELPSYEQYF
len: 15; abundance: -; d_gene: -; j_gene: TRBJ2-5; v_gene: TRBV6-5; CDR3nt: TGTGCCAGCAGTTACAGCGCCCGCGCCGGAAAGACCCAGTACTTC; CDR3aa: CASSYSARAGKTQYF
len: 14; abundance: -; d_gene: -; j_gene: TRBJ1-1; v_gene: TRBV5-1; CDR3nt: TGCGCCAGCAGCGATCCTACAGGGAACACTGAAGCTTTCTTT; CDR3aa: CASSDPTGNTEAFF
len: 14; abundance: -; d_gene: -; j_gene: TRBJ1-6; v_gene: TRBV28; CDR3nt: TGTGCCAGCAGTATCAGGGTCAGTGCGTCACCCCTCCACTTT; CDR3aa: CASSIRVSASPLHF
len: 15; abundance: -; d_gene: -; j_gene: TRBJ2-2; v_gene: TRBV28; CDR3nt: TGTGCCAGCAGTATACTGACAGGGAACACCGGGGAGCTGTTTTTT; CDR3aa: CASSILTGNTGELFF
len: 14; abundance: -; d_gene: -; j_gene: TRBJ2-1; v_gene: TRBV28; CDR3nt: TGTGCCAGCACCGCGGCGAGGGGGTACAATGAGCAGTTCTTC; CDR3aa: CASTAARGYNEQFF
len: 15; abundance: -; d_gene: TRBD2; j_gene: TRBJ2-7; v_gene: TRBV7-7; CDR3nt: TGTGCCAGCAGCGCAGGACTAGATACCTCCTACGAGCAGTACTTC; CDR3aa: CASSAGLDTSYEQYF
len: 15; abundance: -; d_gene: -; j_gene: TRBJ1-2; v_gene: TRBV3-1/TRBV3-2; CDR3nt: TGTGCCAGCAGCCTCCGTGCAGGGGATCTCGGGGGCTACACCTTC; CDR3aa: CASSLRAGDLGGYTF
len: 15; abundance: once; d_gene: -; j_gene: TRBJ1-5; v_gene: TRBV2; CDR3nt: TGTGCCAGCAGTCCAGTATTGGCTTTATTCGAGCCCCAGCATTTT; CDR3aa: CASSPVLALFEPQHF
len: 17; abundance: -; d_gene: TRBD1; j_gene: TRBJ2-7; v_gene: TRBV5-1; CDR3nt: TGCGCCAGCAGCCTGCGCTATCCGGGACAGAACTCCTACGAGCAGTACTTC; CDR3aa: CASSLRYPGQNSYEQYF
len: 15; abundance: -; d_gene: -; j_gene: TRBJ2-3; v_gene: TRBV4-1; CDR3nt: TGCGCCAGCAGCCAAGACCGTCCCGGGACAGATACGCAGTATTTT; CDR3aa: CASSQDRPGTDTQYF
len: 16; abundance: -; d_gene: -; j_gene: TRBJ1-1; v_gene: TRBV5-4; CDR3nt: TGTGCCAGCAGCTTGTATTACAGGGATCCGAACACTGAAGCTTTCTTT; CDR3aa: CASSLYYRDPNTEAFF
len: 16; abundance: -; d_gene: -; j_gene: TRBJ2-7; v_gene: TRBV7-6; CDR3nt: TGTGCCAGCAGCTTAGCGGCCGGGGGACAGTTCTACGAGCAGTACTTC; CDR3aa: CASSLAAGGQFYEQYF
len: 20; abundance: -; d_gene: TRBD1; j_gene: TRBJ1-6; v_gene: TRBV29-1; CDR3nt: TGCAGCGTTGACTTCCGTTGGGACAGGGGGCCGTTGGACTATAATTCACCCCTCCACTTT; CDR3aa: CSVDFRWDRGPLDYNSPLHF
len: 14; abundance: -; d_gene: -; j_gene: TRBJ1-2; v_gene: TRBV4-1; CDR3nt: TGCGCCAGCAGCCAAAGGGAGGGGAACTATGGCTACACCTTC; CDR3aa: CASSQREGNYGYTF
len: 15; abundance: -; d_gene: TRBD1; j_gene: TRBJ2-7; v_gene: TRBV2; CDR3nt: TGTGCCAGCAGCGCACAGGGGGCTGTGGCCTACGAGCAGTACTTC; CDR3aa: CASSAQGAVAYEQYF
len: 14; abundance: -; d_gene: -; j_gene: TRBJ1-1; v_gene: TRBV6-5; CDR3nt: TGTGCCAGCAAAGGGGGAGGGGCGAGTACTGAAGCTTTCTTT; CDR3aa: CASKGGGASTEAFF
len: 14; abundance: -; d_gene: TRBD1; j_gene: TRBJ1-1; v_gene: TRBV5-1; CDR3nt: TGCGCCAGCAGCCAGGGGGCGCGAGGCACTGAAGCTTTCTTT; CDR3aa: CASSQGARGTEAFF
len: 18; abundance: -; d_gene: TRBD2; j_gene: TRBJ2-3; v_gene: TRBV18; CDR3nt: TGTGCCAGCTCACCACGACAACTAGCGGGAACCGGCACAGATACGCAGTATTTT; CDR3aa: CASSPRQLAGTGTDTQYF
len: 16; abundance: -; d_gene: TRBD1; j_gene: TRBJ2-3; v_gene: TRBV28; CDR3nt: TGTGCCAGCAGTTCGGGGGACAGGGGGCTAACAGATACGCAGTATTTT; CDR3aa: CASSSGDRGLTDTQYF
len: 18; abundance: -; d_gene: TRBD2; j_gene: TRBJ2-3; v_gene: TRBV10-3; CDR3nt: TGTGCCATCAGTGAGTCGTTTGCTAGCGGGACGTTCACAGATACGCAGTATTTT; CDR3aa: CAISESFASGTFTDTQYF
len: 14; abundance: -; d_gene: -; j_gene: TRBJ2-3; v_gene: TRBV5-1; CDR3nt: TGCGCCAGCAGCCCCGGACAAAGCACAGATACGCAGTATTTT; CDR3aa: CASSPGQSTDTQYF
len: 12; abundance: -; d_gene: -; j_gene: TRBJ1-5; v_gene: TRBV15; CDR3nt: TGTGCCACCAGCAGAGCCAGTCCCCCCCAGCATTTT; CDR3aa: CATSRASPPQHF